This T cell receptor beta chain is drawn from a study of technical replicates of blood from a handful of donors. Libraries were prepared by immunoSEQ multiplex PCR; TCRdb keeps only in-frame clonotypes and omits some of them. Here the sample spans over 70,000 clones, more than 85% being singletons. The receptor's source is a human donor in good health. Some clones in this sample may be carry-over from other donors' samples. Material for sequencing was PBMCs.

This chain's CDR3 is CASSGTGDSYEQYF. In DNA form, the CDR3 reads TGTGCCAGCAGCGGGACAGGGGATTCGTACGAGCAGTACTTC. This chain connects TRBV2 to TRBJ2-7, with TRBD1 matching 10 bases. J gave up 4 bases and V 6 bases, and 6 bases lay outside the gene matches. Germline CDR1 SNHLY, CDR2 FYNNEI. The CDR3 runs to 14 residues.